This T cell receptor (beta chain) emerged from a study of cytomegalovirus exposure and HLA in healthy donors. General observations from the study: As confirmed in vitro, a few CMV-associated chains were specific for CMV antigens.

Concerning this clone: Its cognate antigen is unknown.

The V gene end was trimmed by 6 bases and the J gene end by 0 bases; junction bases not matched to a gene: 12. The germline CDR1 and CDR2 sequences are MDHEN and SYDVKM. The CDR3 contains 17 residues. Only in-frame clones appear in the TCRdb table, and some are missing; sequencing was by immunoSEQ multiplex PCR. This table holds some 170,000 clones, approximately 86% found once. The sequence was obtained from a man aged 18-30 years in good health and CMV-seropositive. The sequencing sample was made of PBMCs. J is TRBJ1-2 and V is TRBV28; 8 bases line up with TRBD1. The CDR3 sequence: CASSLLRTGQANYGYTF. In DNA form, the CDR3 reads TGTGCCAGCAGCCTACTTCGGACAGGGCAAGCTAACTATGGCTACACCTTC.